This TCR beta chain was recovered during a study of T cell responses to AZD1222 COVID-19 vaccine. Study results and caveats: Spike-specific TCR breadth rose after two AZD1222 doses, and depth rose as well. Donors skewed white British and female; clonal diversity was possibly underestimated. Repertoire collection took place solely once the T cell response had peaked.

Comment on this clone: Its antigen is not known.

Sequenced by immunoSEQ multiplex PCR; TCRdb stores in-frame clones only, minus some. The sample contains about 130,000 clones, over 85% of which appear only once. The sequence derives from an adult in good health. This sample comprised peripheral blood, obtained on day 0 of AZD1222 vaccination.

The CDR3 nucleotides read TGTGCCAGCAGCGTGAGCGGGAGCAGGGTAGATACGCAGTATTTT. Translated: CASSVSGSRVDTQYF. The V and J genes are TRBV9 and TRBJ2-3; TRBD2 matches at 8 bases. The CDR3 is 15 amino acids. J gave up 5 bases and V 2 bases, and 7 bases lay outside the gene matches. Germline V gene sequence: CDR1 SGDLS, CDR2 YYNGEE.